These T cell receptor beta chains were read from a single sample in a study of vaccination and CD4 T cells after COVID-19. The antigens of these receptors remain unknown. TCRdb redid the calling of the PCR reads with MiXCR, one entry per CDR3 protein. This table holds about 6,600 distinct CDR3 sequences, around 50% found once. Sequences were obtained from CD4+ T cells from blood, cultured in vitro. The receptor set was obtained from a human donor in good health. Both conserved end residues are part of each CDR3. D genes are given only for firm matches. Size is omitted from some rows. Given values are once, few, many or a class for expanded clones.

TRBJ1-2	few	.	TRBV6-1	TGTGCCAGCAGTGAATCGGTTGGCTATGGCTACACCTTC	CASSESVGYGYTF
TRBJ1-2	.	.	TRBV5-1	TGCGCCAGCAGCTTTGAGACAGCGAACTATGGCTACACCTTC	CASSFETANYGYTF
TRBJ1-2	.	.	TRBV30	TGTGCCTGGAGTACCCAGGGTCGCACCTACACCTTC	CAWSTQGRTYTF
TRBJ2-7	.	TRBD2	TRBV27	TGTGCCAGCAGTTTAATCCCCAGCGGGAAGGGCTACGAGCAGTACTTC	CASSLIPSGKGYEQYF
TRBJ1-1	few	TRBD1	TRBV7-2	TGTGCCAGCAGCCGGAAACAGGGGGCGAACACTGAAGCTTTCTTT	CASSRKQGANTEAFF
TRBJ1-1	few	.	TRBV19	TGTGCCAGTAGTATCCCATACAACACTGAAGCTTTCTTT	CASSIPYNTEAFF
TRBJ2-2	.	.	TRBV11-3	TGTGCCAGCAGCCCGCTCCCTTCCGGGGAGCTGTTTTTT	CASSPLPSGELFF
TRBJ2-7	few	TRBD2	TRBV5-4	TGTGCCAGCAGACGTGACCCCGGGACTAGCAGCTACGAGCAGTACTTC	CASRRDPGTSSYEQYF
TRBJ2-7	.	.	TRBV6-2/TRBV6-3	TGTGCCAGCACCGAAGGGATGGACGAGCAGTACTTC	CASTEGMDEQYF
TRBJ1-2	few	.	TRBV6-1	TGTGCCAGCAGTGACCCCCGGGCAAACGCACCTAACTATGGCTACACCTTC	CASSDPRANAPNYGYTF
TRBJ1-2	few	.	TRBV6-2/TRBV6-3	TGTGCCAGCAGTGCCCTTATAACGGGCTCCGGCTACACCTTC	CASSALITGSGYTF
TRBJ1-5	.	.	TRBV5-1	TGCGCCAGTTCACGGGGTGATCTATCTAATCAGCCCCAGCATTTT	CASSRGDLSNQPQHF
TRBJ2-3	few	TRBD1	TRBV15	TGTGCCTCCGGGACAGCGGCAGATACGCAGTATTTT	CASGTAADTQYF
TRBJ1-1	few	TRBD1	TRBV6-5	TGTGCCAGCAGTTCTACAGGGGGCGCTTACACTGAAGCTTTCTTT	CASSSTGGAYTEAFF
TRBJ2-7	.	.	TRBV6-1	TGTGCCAGCAGTGAACCACGGGAGCTCTACGAGCAGTACTTC	CASSEPRELYEQYF
TRBJ1-1	few	.	TRBV28	TGTGCCAGCAGTTCGGGCGTGCTGTCTGAAGCTTTCTTT	CASSSGVLSEAFF
TRBJ2-7	once	.	TRBV29-1	TGCAGCGTTGGACAGAACTACGAGCAGTACTTC	CSVGQNYEQYF
TRBJ2-7	.	.	TRBV20-1	TGCAGTGCTAGAGACAGGGGGGGGGCTTACGAGCAGTACTTC	CSARDRGGAYEQYF
TRBJ2-3	few	.	TRBV25-1	TGTGCCAGCAGTGCTGGGGGCACAGATACGCAGTATTTT	CASSAGGTDTQYF
TRBJ1-6	.	TRBD1	TRBV14	TGTGCCAGCAGCCTTCTACCGGGACAGGGTGATTCACCCCTCCACTTT	CASSLLPGQGDSPLHF
TRBJ1-3	.	.	TRBV6-5	TGTGCCAGCAGTTACGGAGGGGGGGCGGGAAACACCATATATTTT	CASSYGGGAGNTIYF
TRBJ2-4	.	.	TRBV6-5	TGTGCCAGCAGTTCGGGGCTTATCGCCAAAAACATTCAGTACTTC	CASSSGLIAKNIQYF
TRBJ2-5	.	TRBD2	TRBV20-1	TGCAGTGCTTCTACTAGCGGGAGGTACCAAGAGACCCAGTACTTC	CSASTSGRYQETQYF
TRBJ2-6	.	.	TRBV7-8	TGTGCCAGCAGCTTAGGTGGGGCAGGGGCGATCTCTGGGGCCAACGTCCTGACTTTC	CASSLGGAGAISGANVLTF
TRBJ1-5	.	.	TRBV9	TGTGCCAGCAGCGTAGATGCTTCTGGATGGCCCCAGCATTTT	CASSVDASGWPQHF
TRBJ1-6	few	.	TRBV12-3/TRBV12-4	TGTGCCAGCAGTGCCTCAGGGAGTGGGTACTCACCCCTCCACTTT	CASSASGSGYSPLHF
TRBJ2-1	.	.	TRBV7-8	TGTGCCAGCAGCTTAGTCCCGGCCCAGGGGGGCGAGCAGTTCTTC	CASSLVPAQGGEQFF
TRBJ1-5	few	TRBD1	TRBV7-9	TGTGCCAGCAGCTTAGGGGACAGGGGCAATCAGCCCCAGCATTTT	CASSLGDRGNQPQHF
TRBJ2-2	.	TRBD2	TRBV2	TGTGCCAGCAGTGTGCGGGGGGGCGACGGGGAGCTGTTTTTT	CASSVRGGDGELFF